These T cell receptor beta chains were read from a single sample in a study of PD-L1 blockade in urothelial cancer. Here immunoSEQ multiplex PCR was the method, and the copy in TCRdb shows in-frame clones only, minus some. The sample includes about 37,000 clones, over 65% seen only once; the top ten take more than 15%. The sequences come from PBMCs, collected around atezolizumab (anti-PD-L1) treatment. Source of these receptors: a man between 60 and 75 years old with urothelial cancer. Each CDR3 is given without its conserved first and last residue. Fields, in order: J gene, V gene, clone size, CDR3 protein. The size entry is marked missing in some rows and otherwise reads once, few, many or a size class.

>TRBJ1-2|TRBV27|.
ASSGRHLGYT
>TRBJ2-7|TRBV7-9|.
ASSIPAGTGDSLPYEQY
>TRBJ2-7|TRBV7-2|.
ASSYLGLAGGSSYEQY
>TRBJ1-2|TRBV5-1|.
ASSLTGVNNYGYT
>TRBJ2-5|TRBV5-1|.
ASSPGGLQETQY
>TRBJ2-2|TRBV10-2|few
ASTLLANTGELF
>TRBJ1-1|TRBV5-1|.
ASRRVVEGAEAF
>TRBJ2-7|TRBV10-3|.
AISEVSGGEQY
>TRBJ1-5|TRBV7-9|few
ASSQGSNQPQH
>TRBJ2-5|TRBV28|.
ASSLAGIQETQY
>TRBJ2-5|TRBV7-6|.
ASSQRGGTETQY
>TRBJ1-4|TRBV11-2|.
ASSFGQGIREKLF
>TRBJ2-3|TRBV27|.
ASSLNRVTDTQY
>TRBJ2-1|TRBV6-1|.
ASILTSGAYNEQF
>TRBJ2-5|TRBV6-4|.
ASSRTVEETQY
>TRBJ2-3|TRBV5-1|.
ASSLAVLAGPTDTQY
>TRBJ2-5|TRBV9|few
ASSPGTSGEETQY
>TRBJ2-4|TRBV25-1|once
ASSEAQGAKNIQY